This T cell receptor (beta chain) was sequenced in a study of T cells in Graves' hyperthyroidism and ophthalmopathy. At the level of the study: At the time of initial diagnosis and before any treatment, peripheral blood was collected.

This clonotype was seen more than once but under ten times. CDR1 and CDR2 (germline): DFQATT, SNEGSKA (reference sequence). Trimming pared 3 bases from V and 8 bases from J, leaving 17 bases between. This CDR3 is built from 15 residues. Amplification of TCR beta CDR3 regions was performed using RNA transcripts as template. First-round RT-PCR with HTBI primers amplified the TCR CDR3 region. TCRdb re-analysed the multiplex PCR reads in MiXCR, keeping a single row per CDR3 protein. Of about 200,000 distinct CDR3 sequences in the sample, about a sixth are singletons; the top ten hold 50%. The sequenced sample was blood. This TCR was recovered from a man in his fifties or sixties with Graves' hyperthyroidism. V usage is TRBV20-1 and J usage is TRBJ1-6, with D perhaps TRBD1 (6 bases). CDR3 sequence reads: CSASRRGGLDSPLHF. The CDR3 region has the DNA TGCAGTGCTAGCCGACGAGGGGGGCTCGATTCACCCCTCCACTTT.